This T cell receptor beta chain comes out of a study of T and B cells in COVID-19 patients. Study outcomes and limitations: Active COVID-19 showed highly clonal TRB repertoires; recovery showed diversity and richness above healthy donors. No sequencing was yet done of CD4+, regulatory or CD8+ subsets, or of SARS-CoV-2-responsive or tetramer+ sorted cells.

The CDR3 totals 14 residues. The J segment lost 9 bases and the V segment lost 6 bases, leaving 4 bases of the junction unmatched. Each TRB amplification used about 250-550 ng of genomic DNA from blood. This clonotype counts as medium-sized. Its antigen is unknown. TRB rearrangements were amplified by multiplex PCR with BIOMED2 TRB-A/B primers. TCRdb independently ran MiXCR on the multiplex PCR reads; one entry per CDR3 protein. There are around 6,000 distinct CDR3 sequences in the sample; roughly 27% occur only once, and about a third lies in the top ten. The receptor's source is a human donor with active COVID-19. The donor label of this sample is uncertain. The genes are TRBV12-3 or TRBV12-4 and TRBJ1-6; 11 nucleotides line up with TRBD1. The specimen sequenced was blood. In DNA, the CDR3 is TGTGCCAGCAGCGGGACAGGGGGGCCTTCACCCCTCCACTTT. Translated: CASSGTGGPSPLHF.